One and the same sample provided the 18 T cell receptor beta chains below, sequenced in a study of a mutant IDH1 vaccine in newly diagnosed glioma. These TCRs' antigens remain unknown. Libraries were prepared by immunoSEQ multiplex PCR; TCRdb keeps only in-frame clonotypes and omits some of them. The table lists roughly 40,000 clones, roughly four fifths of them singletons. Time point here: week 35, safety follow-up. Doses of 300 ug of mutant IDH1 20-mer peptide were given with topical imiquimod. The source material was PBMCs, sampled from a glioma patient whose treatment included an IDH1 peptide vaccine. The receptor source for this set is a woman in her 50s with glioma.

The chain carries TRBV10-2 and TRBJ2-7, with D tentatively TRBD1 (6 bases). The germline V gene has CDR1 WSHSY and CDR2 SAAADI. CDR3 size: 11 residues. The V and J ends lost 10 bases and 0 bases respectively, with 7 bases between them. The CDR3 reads CATGASYEQYF. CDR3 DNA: TGCGCCACAGGGGCCTCCTACGAGCAGTACTTC.

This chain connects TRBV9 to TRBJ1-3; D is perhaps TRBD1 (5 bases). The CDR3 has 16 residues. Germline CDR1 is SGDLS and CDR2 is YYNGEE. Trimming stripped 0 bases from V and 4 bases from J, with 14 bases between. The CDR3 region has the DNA TGTGCCAGCAGCGTAGATCGGGGCAGAGCAGGAAACACCATATATTTT. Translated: CASSVDRGRAGNTIYF.

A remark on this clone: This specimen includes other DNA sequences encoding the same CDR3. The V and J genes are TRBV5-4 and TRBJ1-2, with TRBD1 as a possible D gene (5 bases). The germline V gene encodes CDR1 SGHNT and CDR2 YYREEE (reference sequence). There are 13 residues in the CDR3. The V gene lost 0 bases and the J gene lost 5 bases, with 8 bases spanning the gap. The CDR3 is CASSLEGPYGYTF. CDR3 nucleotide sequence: TGTGCCAGCAGCTTGGAGGGACCGTATGGCTACACCTTC.

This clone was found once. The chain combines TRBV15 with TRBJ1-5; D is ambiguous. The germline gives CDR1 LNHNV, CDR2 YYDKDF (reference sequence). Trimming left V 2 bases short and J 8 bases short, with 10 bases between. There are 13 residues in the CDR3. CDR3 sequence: CATSRSRTEPQHF. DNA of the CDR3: TGTGCCACCAGCAGATCCCGGACTGAGCCCCAGCATTTT.

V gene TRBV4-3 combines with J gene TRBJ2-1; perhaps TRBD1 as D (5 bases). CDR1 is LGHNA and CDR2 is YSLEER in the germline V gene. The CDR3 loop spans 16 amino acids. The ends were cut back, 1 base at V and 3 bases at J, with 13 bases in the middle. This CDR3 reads CASSQGTTGHYNEQFF. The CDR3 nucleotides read TGCGCCAGCAGCCAAGGAACTACAGGTCACTACAATGAGCAGTTCTTC.

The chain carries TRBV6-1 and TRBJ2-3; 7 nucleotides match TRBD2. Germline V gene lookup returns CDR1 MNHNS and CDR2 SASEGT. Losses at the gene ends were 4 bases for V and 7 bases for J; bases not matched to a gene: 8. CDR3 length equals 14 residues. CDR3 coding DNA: TGTGCCAGCAGTGCGAACCCTAGCGGAAATACGCAGTATTTT. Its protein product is CASSANPSGNTQYF.

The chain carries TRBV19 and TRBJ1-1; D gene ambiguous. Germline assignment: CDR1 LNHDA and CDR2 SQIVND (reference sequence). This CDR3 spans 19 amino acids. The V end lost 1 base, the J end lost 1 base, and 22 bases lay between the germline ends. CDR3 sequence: CASSIGFEVQRGRNTEAFF. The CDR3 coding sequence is TGTGCCAGTAGTATAGGTTTCGAGGTACAGAGAGGGAGGAACACTGAAGCTTTCTTT.

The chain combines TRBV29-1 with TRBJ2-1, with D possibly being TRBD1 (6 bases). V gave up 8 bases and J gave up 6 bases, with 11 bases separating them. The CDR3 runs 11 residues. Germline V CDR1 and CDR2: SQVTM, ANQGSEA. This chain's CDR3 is CSTQGPNEQFF. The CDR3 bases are TGCAGCACTCAGGGGCCCAATGAGCAGTTCTTC.

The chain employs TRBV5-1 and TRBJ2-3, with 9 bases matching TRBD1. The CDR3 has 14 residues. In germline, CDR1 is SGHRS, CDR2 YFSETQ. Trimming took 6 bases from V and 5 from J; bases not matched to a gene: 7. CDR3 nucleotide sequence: TGCGCCAGCAAAAGGACAGGGGAGGTAGATACGCAGTATTTT. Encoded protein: CASKRTGEVDTQYF.

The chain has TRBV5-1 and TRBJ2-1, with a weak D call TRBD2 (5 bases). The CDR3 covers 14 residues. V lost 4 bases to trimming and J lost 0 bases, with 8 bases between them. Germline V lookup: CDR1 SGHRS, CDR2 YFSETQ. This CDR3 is CASSDGGSYNEQFF. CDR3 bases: TGCGCCAGCAGCGACGGAGGCTCCTACAATGAGCAGTTCTTC.

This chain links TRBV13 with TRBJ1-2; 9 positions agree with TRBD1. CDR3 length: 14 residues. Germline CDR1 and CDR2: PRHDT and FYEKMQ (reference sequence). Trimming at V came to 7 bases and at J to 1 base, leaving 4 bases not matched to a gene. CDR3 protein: CASTLTGGNYGYTF. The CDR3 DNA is TGTGCCAGCACCTTGACAGGGGGTAACTATGGCTACACCTTC.

The CDR3 is CASSVGEGREQYF. As DNA, the CDR3 is TGTGCCAGCTCCGTCGGGGAGGGACGGGAGCAGTACTTC. V and J are TRBV18 and TRBJ2-7; 7 positions agree with TRBD2. This CDR3 has 13 amino acids. The V gene's germline CDR1 is KGHSH and CDR2 LQKENI. The J segment lost 7 bases and the V segment lost 6 bases, leaving 9 bases of the junction unmatched.

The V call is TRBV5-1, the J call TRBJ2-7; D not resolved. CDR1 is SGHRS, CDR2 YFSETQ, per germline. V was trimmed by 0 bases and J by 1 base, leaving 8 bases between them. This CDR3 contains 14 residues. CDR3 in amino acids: CASSLEDRSYEQYF. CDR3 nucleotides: TGCGCCAGCAGCTTGGAAGATAGGTCCTACGAGCAGTACTTC.

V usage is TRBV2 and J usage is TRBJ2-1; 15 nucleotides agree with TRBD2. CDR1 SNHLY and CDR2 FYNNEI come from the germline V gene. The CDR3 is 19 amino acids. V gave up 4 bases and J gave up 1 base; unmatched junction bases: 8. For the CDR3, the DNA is TGTGCCAGCAGTGCCCCGGGACTAGCGGGGGGAAGGTCCTACAATGAGCAGTTCTTC. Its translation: CASSAPGLAGGRSYNEQFF.

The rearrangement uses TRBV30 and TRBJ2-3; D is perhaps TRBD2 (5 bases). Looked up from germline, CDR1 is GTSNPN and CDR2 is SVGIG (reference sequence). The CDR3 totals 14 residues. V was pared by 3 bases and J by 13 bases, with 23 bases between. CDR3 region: CAWRTSGFSKREYF. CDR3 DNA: TGTGCCTGGAGAACTTCGGGATTTTCCAAAAGGGAGTATTTT.

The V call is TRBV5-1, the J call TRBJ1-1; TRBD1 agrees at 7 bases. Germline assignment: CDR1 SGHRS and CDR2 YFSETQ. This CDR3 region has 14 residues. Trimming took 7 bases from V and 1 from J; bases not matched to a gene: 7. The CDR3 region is CASWTGRGNTEAFF. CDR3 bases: TGCGCCAGCTGGACAGGTCGCGGGAACACTGAAGCTTTCTTT.

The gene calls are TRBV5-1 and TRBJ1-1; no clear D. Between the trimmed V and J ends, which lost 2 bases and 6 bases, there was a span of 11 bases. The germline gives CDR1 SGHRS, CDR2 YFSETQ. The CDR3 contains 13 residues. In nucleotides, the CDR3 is TGCGCCAGCAGCTTTTCCCGGGGTTCTGAAGCTTTCTTT. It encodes CASSFSRGSEAFF.

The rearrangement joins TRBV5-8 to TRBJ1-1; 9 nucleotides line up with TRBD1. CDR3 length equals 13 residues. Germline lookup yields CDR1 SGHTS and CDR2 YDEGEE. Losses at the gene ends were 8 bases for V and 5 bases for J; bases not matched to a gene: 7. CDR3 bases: TGTGCCAGTTCAGTAGGACAGGGGACTGAAGCTTTCTTT. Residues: CASSVGQGTEAFF.